This T cell receptor (beta chain) appears in the sequencing data of a study of tumor and adjacent non-tumor tissue in lung cancer. Overall study context: Patients comprised roughly 12 adenocarcinoma, a couple of squamous cell carcinoma and 1 small cell lung cancer. On average, productive TCRbeta reads reached about 4.2 million per sample. Study-wide points: Patients with more diverse tumor TCRs had worse survival. Tumor repertoires had a smaller top 100 clone share than normal lung.

About this clonotype itself: Its antigen is undetermined.

The template was RNA from unsorted bulk tissue. Distant lung tissue was collected more than 3 cm away from the tumor edge. The CDR3 has 13 amino acids. Trimming removed 4 bases at V and 8 bases at J, with 11 bases between. The germline gives CDR1 MNHNS, CDR2 SASEGT. Three rounds of nested PCR, following a modified ARM-PCR protocol, produced the TCRbeta library. TCRdb re-called the multiplex PCR reads through MiXCR, storing one row per CDR3 protein. The sample includes tens of thousands of distinct CDR3 sequences, about two thirds of them seen just once. This sequence was found in a woman between 45 and 65 years old with non-small cell lung cancer. The source material was distant non-tumor lung tissue. The gene calls are TRBV6-1 and TRBJ2-2, with D unclear. The CDR3 coding sequence is TGTGCCAGCAGTGGGCAGTTTCCTGGGGAGCTGTTTTTT. Translation gives CASSGQFPGELFF.